This T cell receptor (beta chain) is drawn from a study of blood T cell repertoires in COVID-19. Study-wide background: Some COVID-19 samples were acute and others convalescent; all came from the United States, Italy and Spain. PBMCs, B-cell-depleted T cells, or T cells were the source of the cDNA or gDNA that made up the material.

Original processing methods: The authors estimated nucleated cell counts from reference gene primer amplification. The assay was immunoSEQ multiplex PCR, and TCRdb's table has in-frame clones only and misses some. V, J and clone size were drawn from that table, and D and trimming were deduced from the DNA. Of approximately 220,000 clones in the sample, roughly 84% were seen once. The germline CDR1 and CDR2 sequences are MGHDK and SYGVNS. The CDR3 is 15 amino acids. The trim removed 4 bases at V and 8 bases at J, leaving 10 bases unmatched. The chain employs TRBV25-1 and TRBJ1-2; TRBD1 matches at 10 bases. This receptor was taken from a man between 35 and 55 years old with acute or convalescent COVID-19. Material: peripheral blood. CDR3 nucleotide sequence: TGTGCCAGCAGTGCTAACCTCGGGACAGGGGTCGGCTACACCTTC. As protein: CASSANLGTGVGYTF.